This entry features one T cell receptor (beta chain) sequence. This record belongs to a study of blood T cell repertoires in COVID-19. At the level of the study: The cDNA or gDNA used as material had been derived from T cells, B-cell-depleted T cells, or PBMCs.

CDR3 length equals 19 residues. V dropped 3 bases and J dropped 2; count of bases not matched to a gene: 13. The germline gives CDR1 SGHDN, CDR2 FVKESK. In the authors' methods: Reference gene primer amplification in the assay estimated nucleated cell counts. Profiled with immunoSEQ multiplex PCR; TCRdb holds only in-frame clones, not every one. V, J and clone size are taken as reported in that table, and D and trimming were inferred from the DNA itself. The table records about 130,000 clones, roughly 72% of them present only once. Source material: peripheral blood. The receptor's source is a man aged 60 to 69 with acute or convalescent COVID-19. This chain joins TRBV14 and TRBJ2-2; 9 nucleotides match TRBD2. The CDR3 DNA is TGTGCCAGCAGCCACCCCCCCCGTAGCGGGAGCCGCAACACCGGGGAGCTGTTTTTT. This sequence encodes CASSHPPRSGSRNTGELFF.